This T cell receptor (beta chain) was captured by sequencing in a study of somatic mutations in cytotoxic T cells in rheumatoid arthritis. Germline V CDR1 and CDR2: SQVTM, ANQGSEA. V dropped 0 bases and J dropped 2 bases, with 11 bases sitting between them. The CDR3 extends over 15 amino acids. Healthy controls were blood donors with median age roughly 56 years (range about 21-75) and approximately 58% female. Repertoires were generated with immunoSEQ multiplex PCR, while TCRdb's copy carries only in-frame clones and drops some. The sample records thousands of clones, 60% to 80% being singletons. This receptor was obtained from a woman aged 50 to 60 in good health. The sample consisted of CD8+ T cells sorted from blood. The genes are TRBV29-1 and TRBJ2-1, with D maybe TRBD1 (6 bases). This chain's CDR3 is CSVEEYRETYNEQFF. DNA of the CDR3: TGCAGCGTTGAAGAATACAGGGAAACCTACAATGAGCAGTTCTTC.